This T cell receptor (beta chain) was captured in a study of blood T cell repertoires in COVID-19. Some clones are missing from TCRdb's copy, which holds only in-frame ones; the method was immunoSEQ multiplex PCR. This table has about 220,000 clones, around 85% appearing once. The CDR3 runs 15 residues. The germline V gene has CDR1 MNHNS and CDR2 SASEGT. The V and J ends lost 2 bases and 4 bases respectively, with 15 bases between them. This sequence joins TRBV6-1 and TRBJ2-7, with a tentative D call TRBD2 (5 bases). The sequence came from a human donor in a cohort sampled during active COVID-19. Material: peripheral blood. The CDR3 reads CASSETSRVGYEQYF. The CDR3 nucleotides are TGTGCCAGCAGTGAAACTTCGAGGGTAGGTTACGAGCAGTACTTC.